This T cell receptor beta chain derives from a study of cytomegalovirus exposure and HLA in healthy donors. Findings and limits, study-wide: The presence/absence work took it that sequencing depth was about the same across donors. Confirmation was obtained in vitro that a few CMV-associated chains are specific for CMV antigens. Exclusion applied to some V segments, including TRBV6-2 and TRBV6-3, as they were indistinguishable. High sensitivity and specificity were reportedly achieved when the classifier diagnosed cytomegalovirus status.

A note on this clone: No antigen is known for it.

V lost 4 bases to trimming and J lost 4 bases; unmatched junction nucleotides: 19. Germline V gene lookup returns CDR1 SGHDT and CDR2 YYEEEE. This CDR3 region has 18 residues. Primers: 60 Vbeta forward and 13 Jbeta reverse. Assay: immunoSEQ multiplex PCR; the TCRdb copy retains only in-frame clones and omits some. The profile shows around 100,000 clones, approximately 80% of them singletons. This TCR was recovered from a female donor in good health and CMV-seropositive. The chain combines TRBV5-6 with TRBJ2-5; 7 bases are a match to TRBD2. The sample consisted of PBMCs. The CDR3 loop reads CASSPPGYEVRGVETQYF. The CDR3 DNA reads TGTGCCAGCAGCCCTCCTGGTTATGAAGTCCGGGGGGTAGAGACCCAGTACTTC.